The 2 T cell receptor beta chains below all came from one sample that was sequenced in a study of T-cell memory formation after mild COVID-19. In TCRdb, the 5' RACE reads were re-called with MiXCR into one record per CDR3 protein. The repertoire consists of approximately 99,000 distinct CDR3 sequences, with around 17% occurring once and the leading ten covering roughly 5.5%. The sequenced sample was PBMCs or a T cell subset sorted from them (not recorded which). Every receptor here comes from a man aged 18-30 years who had mild COVID-19 (a few samples of this study predate the infection). Cell type and time point are not known.

This clonotype has a count of ten or more. CDR3 amino acids: CSAVADTQYF. The CDR3 DNA reads TGCAGTGCCGTTGCAGATACGCAGTATTTT. J is TRBJ2-3 and V is TRBV20-1; no clear D gene. The CDR3 length is 10 residues. Germline values: CDR1 DFQATT, CDR2 SNEGSKA (reference sequence). V was trimmed by 6 bases and J by 4 bases, leaving 5 bases between them.

This clonotype was detected only a few times. The chain uses TRBV7-9 and TRBJ2-1; 15 bases are shared with TRBD2. The V and J ends lost 5 bases and 6 bases, in that order; junction bases with no gene match: 5. CDR3 size: 16 residues. The germline V gene encodes CDR1 SEHNR and CDR2 FQNEAQ (reference sequence). The chain's CDR3 is CASSPPGLAGGNEQFF. CDR3 sequence (DNA): TGTGCCAGCAGCCCCCCGGGACTAGCGGGGGGCAATGAGCAGTTCTTC.